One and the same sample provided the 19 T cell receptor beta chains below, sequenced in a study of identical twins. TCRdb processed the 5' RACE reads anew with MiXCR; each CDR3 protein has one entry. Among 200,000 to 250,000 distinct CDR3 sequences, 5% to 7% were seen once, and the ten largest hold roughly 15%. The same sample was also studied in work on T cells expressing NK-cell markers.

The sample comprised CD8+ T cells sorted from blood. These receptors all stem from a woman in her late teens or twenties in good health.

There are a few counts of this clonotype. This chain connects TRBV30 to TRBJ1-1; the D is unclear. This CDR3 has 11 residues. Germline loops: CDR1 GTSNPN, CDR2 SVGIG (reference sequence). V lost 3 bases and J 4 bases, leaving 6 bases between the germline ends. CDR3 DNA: TGTGCCTGGAGGGGGTTCACTGAAGCTTTCTTT. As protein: CAWRGFTEAFF.

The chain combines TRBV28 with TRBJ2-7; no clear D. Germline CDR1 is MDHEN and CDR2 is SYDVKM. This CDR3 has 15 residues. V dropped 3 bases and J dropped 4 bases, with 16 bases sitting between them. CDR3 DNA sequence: TGTGCCAGCAGTTTCAAAGAGATAAGTCTTTACGAGCAGTACTTC. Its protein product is CASSFKEISLYEQYF.

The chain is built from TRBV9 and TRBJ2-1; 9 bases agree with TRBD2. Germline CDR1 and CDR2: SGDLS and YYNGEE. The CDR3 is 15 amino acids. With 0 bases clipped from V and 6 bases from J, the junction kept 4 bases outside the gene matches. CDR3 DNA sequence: TGTGCCAGCAGCGTAGGGGCGGGGGGGCTCAATGAGCAGTTCTTC. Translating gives CASSVGAGGLNEQFF.

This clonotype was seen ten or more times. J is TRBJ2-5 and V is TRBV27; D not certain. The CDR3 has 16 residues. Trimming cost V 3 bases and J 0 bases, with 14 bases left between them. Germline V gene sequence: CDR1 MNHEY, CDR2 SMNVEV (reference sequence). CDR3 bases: TGTGCCAGCAGTTTGTCGGTGGGCAATAACCAAGAGACCCAGTACTTC. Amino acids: CASSLSVGNNQETQYF.

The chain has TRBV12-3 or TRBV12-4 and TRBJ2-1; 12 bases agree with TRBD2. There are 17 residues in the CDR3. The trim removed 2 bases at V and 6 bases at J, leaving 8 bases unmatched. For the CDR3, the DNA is TGTGCCAGCAGTTTACTAGCGGGAGGGCCCCTGGGCAATGAGCAGTTCTTC. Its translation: CASSLLAGGPLGNEQFF.

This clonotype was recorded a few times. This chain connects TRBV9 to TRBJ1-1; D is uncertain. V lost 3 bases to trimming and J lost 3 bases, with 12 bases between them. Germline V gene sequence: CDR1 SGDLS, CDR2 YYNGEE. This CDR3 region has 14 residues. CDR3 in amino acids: CASSALPRDTEAFF. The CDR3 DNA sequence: TGTGCCAGCAGCGCCCTCCCTCGGGACACTGAAGCTTTCTTT.

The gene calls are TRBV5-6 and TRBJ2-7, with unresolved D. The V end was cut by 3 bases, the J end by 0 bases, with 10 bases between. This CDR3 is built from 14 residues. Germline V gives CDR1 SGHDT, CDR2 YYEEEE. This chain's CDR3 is CASSSKESSYEQYF. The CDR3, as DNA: TGTGCCAGCAGCTCGAAGGAGAGCTCCTACGAGCAGTACTTC.

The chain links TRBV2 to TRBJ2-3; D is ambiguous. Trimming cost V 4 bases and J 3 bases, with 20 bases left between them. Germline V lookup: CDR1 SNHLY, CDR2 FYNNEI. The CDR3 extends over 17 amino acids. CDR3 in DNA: TGTGCCAGCAGTGGTATTTCACAACGGATAGGGACAGATACGCAGTATTTT. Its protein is CASSGISQRIGTDTQYF.

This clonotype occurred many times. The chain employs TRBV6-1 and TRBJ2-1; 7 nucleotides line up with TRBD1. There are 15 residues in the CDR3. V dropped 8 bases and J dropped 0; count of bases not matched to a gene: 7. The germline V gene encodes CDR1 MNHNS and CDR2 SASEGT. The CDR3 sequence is CASWGQIGSYNEQFF. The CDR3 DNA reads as TGTGCCAGCTGGGGACAGATCGGCTCCTACAATGAGCAGTTCTTC.

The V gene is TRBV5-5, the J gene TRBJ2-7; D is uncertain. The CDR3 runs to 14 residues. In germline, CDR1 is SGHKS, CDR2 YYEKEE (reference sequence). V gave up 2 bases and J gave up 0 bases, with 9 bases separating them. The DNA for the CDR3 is TGTGCCAGCAGCTTTTCAGGTTTCTCCTACGAGCAGTACTTC. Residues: CASSFSGFSYEQYF.

The CDR3 reads CASGGYTQYF. The CDR3 bases are TGTGCCAGCGGGGGGTATACGCAGTATTTT. V usage is TRBV27 and J usage is TRBJ2-3; TRBD2 is a possible D gene (6 bases). Looked up from germline, CDR1 is MNHEY and CDR2 is SMNVEV (reference sequence). The CDR3 has 10 residues. V lost 8 bases and J 7 bases, leaving 7 bases between the germline ends.

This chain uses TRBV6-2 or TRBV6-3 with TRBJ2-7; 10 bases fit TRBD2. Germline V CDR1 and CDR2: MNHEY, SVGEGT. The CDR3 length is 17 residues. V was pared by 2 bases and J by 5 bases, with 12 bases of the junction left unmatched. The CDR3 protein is CASSYLLRLAGDDEQYF. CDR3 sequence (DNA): TGTGCCAGCAGTTACCTCCTGCGGCTAGCGGGAGATGACGAGCAGTACTTC.

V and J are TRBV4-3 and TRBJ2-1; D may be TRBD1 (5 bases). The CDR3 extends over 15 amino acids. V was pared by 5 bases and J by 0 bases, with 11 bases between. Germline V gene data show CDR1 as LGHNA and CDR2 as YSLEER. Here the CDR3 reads CASSTDRASYNEQFF. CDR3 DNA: TGCGCCAGCAGCACCGACAGAGCCTCCTACAATGAGCAGTTCTTC.

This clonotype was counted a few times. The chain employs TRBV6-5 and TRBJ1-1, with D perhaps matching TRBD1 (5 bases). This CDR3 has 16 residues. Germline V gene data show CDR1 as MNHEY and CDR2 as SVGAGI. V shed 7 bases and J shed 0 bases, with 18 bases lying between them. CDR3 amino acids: CASIWEVEGMNTEAFF. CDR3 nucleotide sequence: TGTGCCAGCATTTGGGAGGTTGAGGGGATGAACACTGAAGCTTTCTTT.

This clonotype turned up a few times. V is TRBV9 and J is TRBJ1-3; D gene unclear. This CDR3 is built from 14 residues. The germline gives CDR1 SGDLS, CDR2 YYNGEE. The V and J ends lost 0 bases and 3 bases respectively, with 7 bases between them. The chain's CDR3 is CASSVEGFGNTIYF. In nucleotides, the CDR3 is TGTGCCAGCAGCGTAGAAGGGTTTGGAAACACCATATATTTT. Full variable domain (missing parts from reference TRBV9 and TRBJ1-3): DSGVTQTPKHLITATGQRVTLRCSPRSGDLSVYWYQQSLDQGLQFLIQYYNGEERAKGNILERFSAQQFPDLHSELNLSSLELGDSALYFCASSVEGFGNTIYFGEGSWLTVV.

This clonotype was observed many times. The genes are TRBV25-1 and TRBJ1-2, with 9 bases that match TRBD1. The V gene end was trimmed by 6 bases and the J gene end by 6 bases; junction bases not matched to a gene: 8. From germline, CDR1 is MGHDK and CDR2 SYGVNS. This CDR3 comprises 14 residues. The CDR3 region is CASSPRDRVDGYTF. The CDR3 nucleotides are TGTGCCAGCAGCCCCCGGGACAGGGTGGATGGCTACACCTTC.

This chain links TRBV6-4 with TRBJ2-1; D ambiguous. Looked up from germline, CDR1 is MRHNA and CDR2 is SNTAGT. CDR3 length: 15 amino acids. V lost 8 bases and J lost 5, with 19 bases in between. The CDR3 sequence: CASPRAPIQDNEQFF. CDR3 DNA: TGTGCCAGCCCTAGAGCGCCGATACAAGACAATGAGCAGTTCTTC.

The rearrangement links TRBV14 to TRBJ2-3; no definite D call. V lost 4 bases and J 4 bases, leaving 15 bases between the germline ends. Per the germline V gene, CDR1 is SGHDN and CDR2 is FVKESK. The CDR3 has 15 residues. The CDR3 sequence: CASSPLNSGADTQYF. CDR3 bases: TGTGCCAGCAGCCCGTTGAATTCGGGTGCAGATACGCAGTATTTT.

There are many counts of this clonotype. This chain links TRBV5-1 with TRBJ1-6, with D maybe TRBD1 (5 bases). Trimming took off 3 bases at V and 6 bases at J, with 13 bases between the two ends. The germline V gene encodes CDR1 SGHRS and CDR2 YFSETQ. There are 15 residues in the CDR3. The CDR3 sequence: CASSSGTDLNSPLHF. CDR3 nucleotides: TGCGCCAGCAGCTCCGGGACGGACCTTAATTCACCCCTCCACTTT.